This T cell receptor (beta chain) was recorded in a study of blood T cell repertoires in COVID-19. Study overall: Sites in the United States, Italy and Spain provided acute and convalescent COVID-19 samples. PBMCs, B-cell-depleted T cells, or T cells were the source of the cDNA or gDNA that made up the material.

The authors' processing: Estimated nucleated cell counts came from reference gene primer amplification. Some clones are missing from TCRdb's copy, which holds only in-frame ones; the method was immunoSEQ multiplex PCR. V and J calls and clone size are given by that table; D and trimming were obtained from the DNA. The profile shows under 35,000 clones, over 70% of them singletons. J was trimmed by 5 bases and V by 6 bases; bases with no gene match: 8. CDR1 and CDR2 from the germline V gene are SNHLY and FYNNEI. The CDR3 covers 15 residues. V usage is TRBV2 and J usage is TRBJ2-7, with 12 bases matching TRBD2. The receptor comes from a man older than 75 with acute or convalescent COVID-19. Sequenced material: peripheral blood. The CDR3 is CASSLAPSGRDEQYF. The CDR3, as DNA: TGTGCCAGCAGCCTAGCCCCTAGCGGGAGGGACGAGCAGTACTTC.